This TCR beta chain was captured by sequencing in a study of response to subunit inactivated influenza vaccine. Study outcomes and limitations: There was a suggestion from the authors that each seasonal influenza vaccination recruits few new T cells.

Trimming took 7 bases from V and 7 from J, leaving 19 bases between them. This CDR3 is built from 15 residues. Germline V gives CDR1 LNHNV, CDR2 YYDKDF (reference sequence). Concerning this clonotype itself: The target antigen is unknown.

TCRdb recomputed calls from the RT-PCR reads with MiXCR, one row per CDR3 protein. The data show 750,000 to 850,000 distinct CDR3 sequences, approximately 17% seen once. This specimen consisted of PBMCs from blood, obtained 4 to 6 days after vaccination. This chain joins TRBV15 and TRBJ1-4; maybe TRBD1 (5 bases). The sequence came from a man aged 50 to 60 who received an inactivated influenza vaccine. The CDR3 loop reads CATIRKGQAGEKLFF. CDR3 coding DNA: TGTGCCACCATCAGGAAGGGGCAGGCGGGTGAAAAACTGTTTTTT.